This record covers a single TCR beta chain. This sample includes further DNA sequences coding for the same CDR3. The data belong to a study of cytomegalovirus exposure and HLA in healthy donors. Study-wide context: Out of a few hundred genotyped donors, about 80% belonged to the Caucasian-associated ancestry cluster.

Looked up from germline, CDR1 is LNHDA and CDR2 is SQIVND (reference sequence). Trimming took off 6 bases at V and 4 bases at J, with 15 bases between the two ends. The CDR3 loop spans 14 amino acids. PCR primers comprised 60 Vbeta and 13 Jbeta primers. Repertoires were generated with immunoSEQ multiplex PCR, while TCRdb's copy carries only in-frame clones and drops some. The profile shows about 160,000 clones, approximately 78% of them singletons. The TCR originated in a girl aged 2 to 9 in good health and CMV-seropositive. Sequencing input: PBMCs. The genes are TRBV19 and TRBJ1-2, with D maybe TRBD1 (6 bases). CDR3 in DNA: TGTGCCAGTAGCGGGGGGCCGTTGGGCTATGGCTACACCTTC. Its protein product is CASSGGPLGYGYTF.